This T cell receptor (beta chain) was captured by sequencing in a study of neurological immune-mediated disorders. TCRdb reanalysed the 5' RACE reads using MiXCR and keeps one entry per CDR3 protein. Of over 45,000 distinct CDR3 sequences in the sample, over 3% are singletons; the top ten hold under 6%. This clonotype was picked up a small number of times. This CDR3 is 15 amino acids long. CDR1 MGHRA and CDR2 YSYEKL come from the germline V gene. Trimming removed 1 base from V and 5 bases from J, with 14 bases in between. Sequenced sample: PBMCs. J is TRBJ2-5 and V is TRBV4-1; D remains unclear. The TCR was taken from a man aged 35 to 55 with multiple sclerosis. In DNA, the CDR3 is TGCGCCAGCAGCCAAGGAACGGAAGTTCGGGAGACCCAGTACTTC. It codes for CASSQGTEVRETQYF.